The sequence of this T cell receptor beta chain was determined in a study of T cells in narcolepsy. Note on this clone: Its antigen is not identified.

The data were produced by immunoSEQ multiplex PCR, yet TCRdb's version contains in-frame clones alone and is incomplete. The table lists under 750 clones, 25% to 35% of them singletons. The source of this sequence is a human donor with narcolepsy. The specimen was cultured CD8+ T cells from cerebrospinal fluid.

The CDR3 DNA reads as TGTGCCAGCAGCCAAGACTTTCAAGAGACCCAGTACTTC. This gives the protein CASSQDFQETQYF. The chain carries TRBV5-4 and TRBJ2-5; D uncertain. Germline lookup yields CDR1 SGHNT and CDR2 YYREEE (reference sequence). The V and J ends lost 4 bases and 2 bases respectively, with 9 bases between them. The CDR3 has 13 residues.